This T cell receptor beta chain was documented in a study of CXCR3-negative and CXCR3-positive naive CD8 T cells. Overall study: Collectively, the libraries yielded roughly 140 million TRB reads in total, at about 1.5 +/- 0.3 million per library.

On this clonotype: Antigen unknown.

Study-wide results and caveats: More hydrophobic TRB CDR3s were found in CXCR3-positive naive cells than in CXCR3-negative naive cells. In naive cells, CXCR3-negative and CXCR3-positive subsets had similar TRBV-TRBJ usage; memory cells differed. Each naive subset displayed comparably high diversity, whereas memory CD8+ cells displayed much lower diversity. TRB CDR3 properties served as the basis for inferring TCR strength, and surface CD5 was comparable between naive subsets.

Germline CDR1 reads LGHNA; CDR2 reads YSLEER. The CDR3 runs 14 residues. cDNA libraries for TRB were generated by 5' RACE incorporating UMI labels. TCRdb reprocessed the 5' RACE reads and reports one entry per CDR3 protein, with no DNA. Here the sample table reports about 70,000 distinct CDR3 sequences. V usage is TRBV4-3 and J usage is TRBJ1-4. The TCR originated in a human donor in good health. Some clones in this sample may be carry-over from other donors' samples. The source material was naive CXCR3+ CD8+ T cells from blood. Sample subset: CD45RO-CCR7+CD27+CD95- naive CD8+ T cells expressing CXCR3 (TNR3+). The CDR3 loop is CASSPEVFNEKLFF.